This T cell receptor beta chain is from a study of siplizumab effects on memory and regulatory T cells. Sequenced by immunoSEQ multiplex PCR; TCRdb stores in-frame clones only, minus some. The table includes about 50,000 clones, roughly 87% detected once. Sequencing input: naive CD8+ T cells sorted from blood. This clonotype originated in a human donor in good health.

The CDR3 sequence: CASSQELAGGPITDTQYF. For the CDR3, the DNA is TGTGCCAGCAGCCAAGAACTAGCGGGAGGGCCTATCACAGATACGCAGTATTTT. The chain employs TRBV4-2 and TRBJ2-3; 13 nucleotides agree with TRBD2. The germline CDR1 and CDR2 sequences are LGHNA and YNFKEQ. V shed 0 bases, J shed 2 bases, and the junction held 5 bases outside the gene matches. The CDR3 loop spans 18 amino acids.